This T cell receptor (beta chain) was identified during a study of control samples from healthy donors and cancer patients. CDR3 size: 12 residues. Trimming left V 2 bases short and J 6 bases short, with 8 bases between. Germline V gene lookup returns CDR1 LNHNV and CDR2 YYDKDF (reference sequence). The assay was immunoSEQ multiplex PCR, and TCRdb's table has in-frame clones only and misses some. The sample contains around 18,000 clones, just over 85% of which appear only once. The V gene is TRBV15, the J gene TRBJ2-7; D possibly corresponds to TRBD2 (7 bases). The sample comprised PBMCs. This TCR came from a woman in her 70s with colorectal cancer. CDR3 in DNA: TGTGCCACCAGCAGAAGGGGGGGCGAGCAGTACTTC. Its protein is CATSRRGGEQYF.